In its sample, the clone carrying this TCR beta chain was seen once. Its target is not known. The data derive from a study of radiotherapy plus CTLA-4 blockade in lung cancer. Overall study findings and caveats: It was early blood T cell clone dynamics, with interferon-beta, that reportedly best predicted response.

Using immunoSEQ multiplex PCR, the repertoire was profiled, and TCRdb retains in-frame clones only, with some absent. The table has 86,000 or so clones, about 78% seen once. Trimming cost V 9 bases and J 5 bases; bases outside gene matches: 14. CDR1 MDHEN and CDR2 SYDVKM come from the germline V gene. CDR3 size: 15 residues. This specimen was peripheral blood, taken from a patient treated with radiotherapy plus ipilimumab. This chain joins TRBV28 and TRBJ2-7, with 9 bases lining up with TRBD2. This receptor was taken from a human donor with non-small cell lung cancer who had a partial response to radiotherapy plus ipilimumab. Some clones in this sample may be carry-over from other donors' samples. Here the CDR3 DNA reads TGTGCCAGTTCTATTGGGCGGGGGGGCATCCACGAGCAGTACTTC. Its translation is CASSIGRGGIHEQYF. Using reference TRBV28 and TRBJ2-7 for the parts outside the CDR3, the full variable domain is DVKVTQSSRYLVKRTGEKVFLECVQDMDHENMFWYRQDPGLGLRLIYFSYDVKMKEKGDIPEGYSVSREKKERFSLILESASTNQTSMYLCASSIGRGGIHEQYFGPGTRLTVT.